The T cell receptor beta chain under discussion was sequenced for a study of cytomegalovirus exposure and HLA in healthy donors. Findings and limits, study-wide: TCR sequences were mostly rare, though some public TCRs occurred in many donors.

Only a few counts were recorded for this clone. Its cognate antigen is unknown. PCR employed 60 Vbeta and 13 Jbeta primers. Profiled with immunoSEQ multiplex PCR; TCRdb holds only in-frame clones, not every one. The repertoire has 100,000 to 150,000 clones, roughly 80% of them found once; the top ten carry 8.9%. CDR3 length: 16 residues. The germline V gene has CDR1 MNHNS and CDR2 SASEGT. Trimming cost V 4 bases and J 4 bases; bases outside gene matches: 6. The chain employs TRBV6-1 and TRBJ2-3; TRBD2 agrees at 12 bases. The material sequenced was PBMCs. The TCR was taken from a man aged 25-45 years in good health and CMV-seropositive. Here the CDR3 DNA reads TGTGCCAGCAGTGCTTCTAGCGGGGGGGGTTCAGATACGCAGTATTTT. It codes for CASSASSGGGSDTQYF.